The 2 T cell receptor beta chains presented below share a single source sample, sequenced in a study of cytomegalovirus exposure and HLA in healthy donors. Vbeta (60) and Jbeta (13) primers were used in the PCR. Assay used: immunoSEQ multiplex PCR; TCRdb lists only in-frame clones, some missing. This listing includes tens of thousands of clones. Source material: PBMCs. These receptors all stem from a female donor in good health and CMV-seropositive.

The gene calls are TRBV7-8 and TRBJ2-2; D ambiguous. Trimming removed 5 bases at V and 0 bases at J, with 13 bases between. The CDR3 has 16 residues. Germline CDR1 is SGHVS and CDR2 is FQNEAQ. The CDR3 sequence is CASSLVLSSNTGELFF. The CDR3 nucleotides read TGTGCCAGCAGCCTTGTTCTTTCTTCGAACACCGGGGAGCTGTTTTTT.

The chain combines TRBV28 with TRBJ2-1, with 10 bases matching TRBD1. This CDR3 has 14 amino acids. The germline gives CDR1 MDHEN, CDR2 SYDVKM. Trimming cost V 7 bases and J 8 bases; bases outside gene matches: 8. Here the CDR3 reads CASKDRGLVHEQFF. The CDR3 coding sequence is TGTGCCAGCAAAGACAGGGGGCTGGTCCATGAGCAGTTCTTC.